This paragraph covers one TCR beta chain sequence. Its antigen is not identified. One end of the junction does not line up with germline, which may come from a read error. A second PCR, run for roughly 6 to 11 cycles, used a sample-barcoded 5' primer plus a J-beta primer mix. Each cDNA was tagged by a template-switch adaptor containing 12 random nucleotides. TCRdb ran MiXCR on the 5' RACE reads and lists one entry per CDR3 protein. In the table there are just under 900,000 distinct CDR3 sequences, under 30% of which are singletons. The germline V gene encodes CDR1 PRHDT and CDR2 FYEKMQ (reference sequence). The CDR3 runs to 13 residues. The data were obtained in a study of blood T cells in healthy people across ages. Findings and caveats of the study: Higher diversity, along with more naive CD4+ cells, distinguished long-lived donors from aged donors.

Every donor contributed around 10 milliliters of peripheral blood by blood draw. Sequences were obtained from blood. The chain uses TRBV13 and TRBJ2-5, with D perhaps being TRBD1 or TRBD2 (5 bases each). The sequence derives from a woman aged 80 or older in good health. This CDR3 reads CVSSRGPEETQYF. CDR3 DNA sequence: TGTGTCAGCAGCCGGGGCCCAGAAGAGACCCAGTACTTC. Filled out from reference TRBV13 and TRBJ2-5, the complete variable domain reads AAGVIQSPRHLIKEKRETATLKCYPIPRHDTVYWYQQGPGQDPQFLISFYEKMQSDKGSIPDRFSAQQFSDYHSELNMSSLELGDSALYFCVSSRGPEETQYFGPGTRLLVL.